The clone carrying this TCR beta chain was counted many times. Researchers attached unique molecular identifiers to individual cDNA molecules. TCRdb fed the 5' RACE reads into MiXCR, producing one record per CDR3 protein. Here the sample spans tens of thousands of distinct CDR3 sequences, approximately 8.9% being singletons. This sample was taken from a study of early T cells in non-severe SARS-CoV-2 infection. Study information: Sequencing used unsorted whole-blood bulk RNA, so chains lack pairing.

The germline V gene encodes CDR1 DFQATT and CDR2 SNEGSKA (reference sequence). This CDR3 has 17 residues. The junction had 9 bases not matched to a gene; V was cut back by 0 bases and J by 2 bases. This sequence joins TRBV20-1 and TRBJ1-5, with 8 bases fitting TRBD1. Sequenced sample: whole blood. This TCR came from an adult who was a healthcare worker with PCR-confirmed SARS-CoV-2 infection or an uninfected control (not recorded which). The DNA of the CDR3 is TGCAGTGCTAGAGATCGGCGGGTGGACAGGGGCAATCAGCCCCAGCATTTT. Translation gives CSARDRRVDRGNQPQHF.